This T cell receptor (beta chain) comes out of a study of T cells in Graves' hyperthyroidism and ophthalmopathy. This clonotype appeared a few times. Its antigen is still unknown. Regions amplified from RNA transcripts were the TCR beta CDR3 regions. Using the HTBI primer set, a first-round RT-PCR was run on the TCR CDR3. TCRdb itself ran the multiplex PCR reads through MiXCR, one entry per CDR3 protein. There are fewer than 650,000 distinct CDR3 sequences in the sample; about 15% occur only once, and 4.3% lies in the top ten. Study-wide results and caveats: Most expanded thyroid clonotypes above 0.001 also appeared in blood.

Germline CDR1 SGHTA, CDR2 FQGTGA. V lost 1 base to trimming and J lost 2 bases, with 7 bases between them. The CDR3 totals 14 residues. Patients showing uncontrolled infection, other autoimmune disease, pregnancy or lactation were ineligible. The source is a woman aged 40 to 55 with Graves' ophthalmopathy. Material for sequencing was blood. The chain links TRBV7-3 to TRBJ2-3, with D unresolved. The CDR3 loop reads CASSLIGPTDTQYF. The CDR3 DNA reads TGTGCCAGCAGCTTAATCGGCCCCACAGATACGCAGTATTTT.